This entry lists 28 T cell receptor beta chains sequenced from one sample in a study of blood T cell repertoires in COVID-19. Assay: immunoSEQ multiplex PCR; the TCRdb copy retains only in-frame clones and omits some. The sample lists 180,000 or so clones, more than 80% occurring once. The sequenced material came from PBMCs or T cells enriched from blood (not recorded which). The receptors were sampled from a man aged 35 to 55 who had recovered from COVID-19.

J is TRBJ1-3 and V is TRBV5-4, with TRBD1 matching over 7 bases. Germline V gives CDR1 SGHNT, CDR2 YYREEE (reference sequence). J gave up 0 bases and V 4 bases, and 4 bases lay outside the gene matches. The CDR3 runs 15 residues. The CDR3 bases are TGTGCCAGCAGCAGAGACAGGGCCTCTGGAAACACCATATATTTT. Its protein product is CASSRDRASGNTIYF.

This rearrangement joins TRBV28 to TRBJ2-2; 12 bases agree with TRBD1. The V and J ends lost 8 bases and 6 bases, in that order; junction bases with no gene match: 4. CDR3 length equals 14 residues. Germline CDR1 and CDR2: MDHEN and SYDVKM. The CDR3 nucleotides are TGTGCCAGCCTTGGGACAGGGGGCCCCGGGGAGCTGTTTTTT. Protein: CASLGTGGPGELFF.

This clone was detected only a few times. CDR3 sequence: CASSLESGVGEKLFF. DNA of the CDR3: TGTGCCAGCAGTTTAGAGTCAGGGGTTGGGGAAAAACTGTTTTTT. This sequence joins TRBV28 and TRBJ1-4; TRBD1 is a possible D gene (6 bases). This CDR3 has 15 amino acids. Looked up from germline, CDR1 is MDHEN and CDR2 is SYDVKM. V was clipped by 2 bases and J by 8 bases, with 15 bases between them. The variable domain in full, completed from reference TRBV28 and TRBJ1-4, reads DVKVTQSSRYLVKRTGEKVFLECVQDMDHENMFWYRQDPGLGLRLIYFSYDVKMKEKGDIPEGYSVSREKKERFSLILESASTNQTSMYLCASSLESGVGEKLFFGSGTQLSVL.

This clone has a single count. The chain carries TRBV19 and TRBJ2-7; 9 bases line up with TRBD2. The length of the CDR3 is 14 residues. Germline V gene data show CDR1 as LNHDA and CDR2 as SQIVND (reference sequence). V was pared by 10 bases and J by 2 bases, with 9 bases of the junction left unmatched. In DNA form, the CDR3 reads TGTGCCACCAGGAGGCGGGAGGGGGCCTACGAGCAGTACTTC. This sequence encodes CATRRREGAYEQYF. The full variable domain, completed using reference TRBV19 and TRBJ2-7, is DGGITQSPKYLFRKEGQNVTLSCEQNLNHDAMYWYRQDPGQGLRLIYYSQIVNDFQKGDIAEGYSVSREKKESFPLTVTSAQKNPTAFYLCATRRREGAYEQYFGPGTRLTVT.

In DNA form, the CDR3 reads TGTGCCAGCAGTTTGGCTAGCGGGATAACCTACGAGCAGTACTTC. The encoded protein is CASSLASGITYEQYF. The rearrangement joins TRBV27 to TRBJ2-7, with 9 bases matching TRBD2. The CDR3 loop spans 15 amino acids. CDR1 is MNHEY, CDR2 SMNVEV, per germline (reference sequence). Trimming at V came to 3 bases and at J to 2 bases, leaving 5 bases not matched to a gene.

This clone is a singleton in its sample. J is TRBJ1-4 and V is TRBV7-8; D may be TRBD1 (5 bases). Looked up from germline, CDR1 is SGHVS and CDR2 is FQNEAQ. The ends were cut back, 4 bases at V and 8 bases at J, with 17 bases in the middle. The CDR3 contains 15 residues. CDR3 sequence reads: CASSSSGQGREKLFF. The CDR3 bases are TGTGCCAGCAGCTCAAGTGGACAAGGTCGGGAAAAACTGTTTTTT.

V is TRBV30 and J is TRBJ1-1; 8 bases line up with TRBD1. Germline V CDR1 and CDR2: GTSNPN, SVGIG (reference sequence). The CDR3 is made up of 14 amino acids. V shed 4 bases and J 0 bases; nucleotides not matched to a gene: 4. Here the CDR3 reads CAWTPTGVNTEAFF. CDR3 nucleotide sequence: TGTGCCTGGACCCCGACAGGGGTGAACACTGAAGCTTTCTTT.

This clone was picked up a small number of times. V and J are TRBV12-3 or TRBV12-4 and TRBJ1-2; possibly TRBD1 for D (6 bases). The CDR3 spans 13 residues. Trimming took off 6 bases at V and 6 bases at J, with 14 bases between the two ends. This CDR3 reads CASSQQGMDGYTF. CDR3 bases: TGTGCCAGCAGCCAACAGGGTATGGATGGCTACACCTTC.

The V and J genes are TRBV9 and TRBJ2-2; D may be TRBD1 (5 bases). V lost 4 bases, J lost 1 base, and 11 bases lay in between. CDR3 length: 15 amino acids. Per the germline V gene, CDR1 is SGDLS and CDR2 is YYNGEE. The CDR3 sequence is CASSPQGGNTGELFF. DNA for the CDR3: TGTGCCAGCAGCCCCCAGGGCGGGAACACCGGGGAGCTGTTTTTT.

J is TRBJ1-2 and V is TRBV24-1; the match to TRBD1 covers 11 bases. Germline assignment: CDR1 KGHDR and CDR2 SFDVKD. Trimming took 2 bases from V and 2 from J; bases not matched to a gene: 0. The CDR3 has 15 amino acids. The CDR3 sequence: CATSDWTGGNYGYTF. CDR3 in DNA: TGTGCCACCAGTGATTGGACAGGGGGCAACTATGGCTACACCTTC.

J is TRBJ1-4 and V is TRBV15; 9 bases align to TRBD1. J lost 8 bases, V lost 5 bases, and 9 bases had no gene match. This CDR3 spans 15 amino acids. Germline CDR1 is LNHNV and CDR2 is YYDKDF (reference sequence). CDR3 nucleotides: TGTGCCACCAGCGGAGGGACAGGGAGTTCGGAAAAACTGTTTTTT. Translating gives CATSGGTGSSEKLFF.

As for this clone: No DNA is shown, since the ends of the CDR3 on it are uncertain; the CDR3 is the one TCRdb lists. The V gene is TRBV21-1, the J gene TRBJ1-5. TRBV21-1 is a listed pseudogene. Termini included, the CDR3 measures 16 amino acids. CDR3 protein: CASSSVAGGSNQPQHF.

This clone was picked up one time. The rearrangement uses TRBV10-1 and TRBJ2-5; 14 bases are a match to TRBD2. CDR1 and CDR2 (germline): WNHNN, SYGVQD (reference sequence). The CDR3 loop spans 14 amino acids. V lost 2 bases to trimming and J lost 8 bases; unmatched junction nucleotides: 1. CDR3 sequence reads: CASSEGLAGGTQYF. The CDR3 DNA sequence: TGCGCCAGCAGTGAGGGACTAGCGGGAGGAACCCAGTACTTC.

The chain employs TRBV7-3 and TRBJ1-6; D call uncertain. Trimming removed 2 bases at V and 8 bases at J, with 13 bases between. Germline-derived CDR1 and CDR2 are SGHTA and FQGTGA. The CDR3 is 15 residues long. DNA for the CDR3: TGTGCCAGCAGCTTATACCGGGGTTATGATTCACCCCTCCACTTT. Translated: CASSLYRGYDSPLHF.

V and J are TRBV4-1 and TRBJ2-7; maybe TRBD1 (6 bases). Germline-derived CDR1 and CDR2 are MGHRA and YSYEKL. V was shortened by 0 bases and J by 0 bases, with 15 bases between the two germline ends. This CDR3 has 17 amino acids. CDR3 sequence: CASSQEGTGLHSYEQYF. CDR3 DNA: TGCGCCAGCAGCCAAGAGGGTACAGGGCTCCACTCCTACGAGCAGTACTTC.

V is TRBV5-1 and J is TRBJ2-1; no clear D gene. This CDR3 has 10 amino acids. The germline CDR1 and CDR2 sequences are SGHRS and YFSETQ. Trimming took 9 bases from V and 7 from J, leaving 8 bases between them. The CDR3 coding sequence is TGCGCCAACCCCGGGAATGAGCAGTTCTTC. It codes for CANPGNEQFF.

The rearrangement uses TRBV6-5 and TRBJ1-2; D gene unclear. This CDR3 is built from 15 residues. V was trimmed by 0 bases and J by 2 bases, leaving 10 bases between them. The V gene's germline CDR1 is MNHEY and CDR2 SVGAGI. This chain's CDR3 is CASSYSKTRNYGYTF. The CDR3 DNA is TGTGCCAGCAGTTACTCGAAGACAAGGAACTATGGCTACACCTTC.

This chain links TRBV2 with TRBJ1-5; weak D call: TRBD1 (5 bases). Trimming shortened V by 3 bases and J by 6 bases, and 12 bases separated the two germline ends. Germline V gives CDR1 SNHLY, CDR2 FYNNEI. The CDR3 runs 14 residues. CDR3 sequence: CASSEEGGTQPQHF. The CDR3 DNA sequence: TGTGCCAGCAGTGAGGAAGGAGGGACTCAGCCCCAGCATTTT.

The gene calls are TRBV6-5 and TRBJ1-2; D perhaps matches TRBD1 (5 bases). V dropped 3 bases and J dropped 1 base, with 15 bases sitting between them. The CDR3 sequence is 16 residues long. Germline V gene sequence: CDR1 MNHEY, CDR2 SVGAGI. DNA for the CDR3: TGTGCCAGCAGTTATCACAGGAGCCTAGTTAACTATGGCTACACCTTC. It yields the protein CASSYHRSLVNYGYTF.

V is TRBV27 and J is TRBJ1-4; 9 nucleotides match TRBD1. The V segment lost 4 bases and the J segment 3 bases; nucleotides outside the gene matches: 9. Germline assignment: CDR1 MNHEY and CDR2 SMNVEV (reference sequence). This CDR3 has 17 residues. The CDR3: CASSSNRDRASNEKLFF. CDR3 sequence (DNA): TGTGCCAGCAGTTCCAACCGGGACAGGGCTTCTAATGAAAAACTGTTTTTT.

This clone was observed a handful of times. V usage is TRBV27 and J usage is TRBJ1-6; the D is unclear. Germline CDR1 MNHEY, CDR2 SMNVEV (reference sequence). The germline V and J ends were trimmed by 5 bases and 3 bases, with 14 bases remaining between them. The CDR3 totals 16 residues. The CDR3 DNA reads as TGTGCCAGCAGTCCTCTGAAACGGGTCTATAATTCACCCCTCCACTTT. Residues: CASSPLKRVYNSPLHF.

The rearrangement uses TRBV6-5 and TRBJ2-7, with a tentative D call TRBD2 (7 bases). Deletions cut 5 bases from V and 6 bases from J, with 11 bases between. From germline, CDR1 is MNHEY and CDR2 SVGAGI. This CDR3 comprises 12 residues. The CDR3 DNA follows: TGTGCCAGCAGTAAGGGGGGGCTCGAGCAGTACTTC. Translation: CASSKGGLEQYF.

V gene TRBV2 combines with J gene TRBJ2-5; D is perhaps TRBD1 (5 bases). The CDR3 is 11 amino acids. The germline gives CDR1 SNHLY, CDR2 FYNNEI. Trimming cost V 8 bases and J 4 bases, with 8 bases left between them. The CDR3 loop reads CASQGRETQYF. In DNA form, the CDR3 reads TGTGCCAGCCAGGGAAGAGAGACCCAGTACTTC. Together with reference TRBV2 and TRBJ2-5, the CDR3 gives the full variable domain: EPEVTQTPSHQVTQMGQEVILRCVPISNHLYFYWYRQILGQKVEFLVSFYNNEISEKSEIFDDQFSVERPDGSNFTLKIRSTKLEDSAMYFCASQGRETQYFGPGTRLLVL.

The rearrangement links TRBV6-2 or TRBV6-3 to TRBJ2-5; 8 bases are a match to TRBD2. The CDR3 extends over 16 amino acids. V dropped 3 bases and J dropped 1; count of bases not matched to a gene: 7. The germline V gene encodes CDR1 MNHEY and CDR2 SVGEGT. CDR3 nucleotide sequence: TGTGCCAGCAGTTATCAACTAGCGGCGCCCCAAGAGACCCAGTACTTC. This gives the protein CASSYQLAAPQETQYF.

The V call is TRBV18, the J call TRBJ1-5; no firm D call. The ends were cut back, 3 bases at V and 4 bases at J, with 13 bases in the middle. This CDR3 contains 15 residues. CDR1 is KGHSH and CDR2 is LQKENI in the germline V gene. In nucleotides, the CDR3 is TGTGCCAGCTCACCCGACTGGCTGAGAAATCAGCCCCAGCATTTT. This translates into CASSPDWLRNQPQHF.

CDR3 coding DNA: TGTGCCAGCAGTCCTGACAGCGCCTATAATTCACCCCTCCACTTT. Translating it yields CASSPDSAYNSPLHF. The genes are TRBV6-4 and TRBJ1-6; D is perhaps TRBD1 (5 bases). The germline V gene has CDR1 MRHNA and CDR2 SNTAGT. Trimming took off 5 bases at V and 2 bases at J, with 10 bases between the two ends. The CDR3 is 15 amino acids.

The gene calls are TRBV11-1 and TRBJ2-1, with D perhaps TRBD1 (6 bases). V lost 6 bases to trimming and J lost 7 bases, with 10 bases between them. CDR1 and CDR2 (germline): SGHAT, FQDESV (reference sequence). The CDR3 totals 12 residues. The CDR3 spells CASRSGVNEQFF. The CDR3 DNA sequence: TGTGCCAGCAGGTCAGGGGTAAATGAGCAGTTCTTC.

The rearrangement links TRBV19 to TRBJ1-1; no firm D call. The CDR3 is made up of 14 amino acids. The V end was cut by 0 bases, the J end by 8 bases, with 13 bases between. Germline V gene data show CDR1 as LNHDA and CDR2 as SQIVND (reference sequence). The CDR3 region has the DNA TGTGCCAGTAGTATAGATAGCGGAGGTCGCGAAGCTTTCTTT. Protein product: CASSIDSGGREAFF.